A single sample gave rise to the 5 T cell receptor beta chains below, sequenced in a study of cytomegalovirus exposure and HLA in healthy donors. Primers: 60 Vbeta forward and 13 Jbeta reverse. TCRdb's copy holds only in-frame clones and misses some; the assay was immunoSEQ multiplex PCR. Counted here are around 190,000 clones, around 73% occurring once; the ten biggest clones make up 2.5% to 3.5%. Sequencing was carried out using PBMCs. These receptors were collected from a woman in her twenties or thirties in good health and CMV-seronegative.

J is TRBJ1-1 and V is TRBV5-4; D call uncertain. Germline V gene sequence: CDR1 SGHNT, CDR2 YYREEE (reference sequence). The germline V and J ends were trimmed by 4 bases and 1 base, with 8 bases remaining between them. The CDR3 contains 13 residues. The CDR3 DNA sequence: TGTGCCAGCAGCGCGGACTGGAACACTGAAGCTTTCTTT. Protein product: CASSADWNTEAFF.

The chain employs TRBV15 and TRBJ1-5; TRBD1 aligns across 9 bases. V was clipped by 2 bases and J by 6 bases; unmatched bases: 11. The CDR3 runs to 17 residues. Germline CDR1 is LNHNV and CDR2 is YYDKDF (reference sequence). Here the CDR3 reads CATSRLGTGLVLQPQHF. CDR3 coding DNA: TGTGCCACCAGCAGACTTGGGACAGGGCTGGTTCTTCAGCCCCAGCATTTT.

In this sample, this clone turned up once. The rearrangement uses TRBV15 and TRBJ1-5; D is unclear. The CDR3 is made up of 13 amino acids. CDR1 LNHNV and CDR2 YYDKDF come from the germline V gene (reference sequence). V was cut by 0 bases and J by 7 bases, with 7 bases left in between. The chain's CDR3 is CATSRDRRQPQHF. The CDR3 DNA is TGTGCCACCAGCAGAGATCGCAGGCAGCCCCAGCATTTT. The entire variable domain, with the rest obtained from reference TRBV15 and TRBJ1-5, is as follows: DAMVIQNPRYQVTQFGKPVTLSCSQTLNHNVMYWYQQKSSQAPKLLFHYYDKDFNNEADTPDNFQSRRPNTSFCFLDIRSPGLGDTAMYLCATSRDRRQPQHFGDGTRLSIL.

This clone was seen a few times. The chain is built from TRBV5-8 and TRBJ1-1, with unresolved D. Germline V lookup: CDR1 SGHTS, CDR2 YDEGEE. This CDR3 contains 13 residues. Trimming took 2 bases from V and 1 from J, leaving 6 bases between them. This CDR3 reads CASSFRGNTEAFF. The CDR3 DNA reads TGTGCCAGCAGCTTCCGGGGGAACACTGAAGCTTTCTTT.

The J gene is TRBJ1-2, the V gene TRBV7-8; the D is unclear. Trimming took 1 base from V and 8 from J, leaving 14 bases between them. CDR3 length: 14 residues. Germline CDR1 is SGHVS and CDR2 is FQNEAQ. CDR3 in DNA: TGTGCCAGCAGCTTAGTCGGGTCCTTCGACGGCTACACCTTC. Encoded protein: CASSLVGSFDGYTF.